This T cell receptor beta chain emerged from a study of T cell responses to AZD1222 COVID-19 vaccine (dated by TCRdb to the early 2020s). Regarding the research as a whole: AZD1222 recipients whose second dose came at about 4 weeks and those whose second dose came at about 12 weeks were combined into one group, since spike-specific TCR depth and breadth did not differ between the two schedules. A total of 240 or so trial participants underwent TCR sequencing, of whom 200 to 220 had received two doses of AZD1222 and 26 had received two doses of the MenACWY control vaccine. Trial participants were enrolled by age into 18-55, 56-69 and 70-plus year subgroups, with roughly 160, 29 and 62 TCR-sequenced participants respectively. General study outcomes and caveats: Only 5 to 7 AZD1222 recipients were SARS-CoV-2 seropositive at baseline, limiting conclusions about previously exposed vaccinees. After two AZD1222 doses, spike-specific TCR breadth and depth were significantly higher than at day 0 and than in MenACWY recipients. Nearly half of unique spike-specific TCRs reportedly recognized epitopes outside regions mutated in the B.1.351 and B.1.1.7 variants. No day 14 peak-response samples were available, so repertoires were characterized only after the peak T cell response. In the small 56-69-year group, the increase in depth fell short of significance, most likely because of low power. The vaccine-associated CD4 TCRs covered the entire spike protein, and the dominant responses fell in regions 160-218 and 743-854. Participants were mostly white British, with more females than males. The authors suggested clonal diversity may have been underestimated.

From the cysteine up to the phenylalanine, the CDR3 has a length of 16 residues. Only CDR3 DNA remains: 48 bases, in frame from the first base. The germline V gene gives CDR1 as SGHVS and CDR2 as FQNEAQ. Deletion took 5 bases off V and 5 bases off J, with a span of 21 bases between the germline ends. Read against the paper, the sample's time point label means: baseline before first vaccination. Vaccinee samples were obtained from the UK trials COV001 and COV002, which included a single-blind randomized controlled phase 2/3 trial of AZD1222 (ChAdOx1 nCoV-19) in healthy adults. For TCRbeta chain sequencing, PBMC samples from trial participants were taken at day 0 and at day 28 after the second dose. The CDR3 regions of human TCRbeta chains were subjected to immunosequencing. The original pipeline was this. TCRs in the repertoires were compared against a reference library of SARS-CoV-2-specific TCRs that had been generated with the MIRA antigen-specificity platform. Breadth was defined as the fraction of unique TCRs that were SARS-CoV-2-associated. Depth was defined as the fraction of total T cells that were SARS-CoV-2-associated. Using the MIRA data, each spike-specific TCR was assigned both to the spike region to which the TCR was reactive and to a CD4 or CD8 class. Log10-transformed breadth and depth values were compared by one-way ANOVA with Sidak's multiple comparisons tests. TCRdb provides this immuneACCESS table in a form limited to in-frame rearrangements. Some clones are lacking; in checked studies, under half of them reflect an unresolved V gene, and why the rest are absent is not known. V, J and clone size were drawn from that table, and D and trimming were deduced from the DNA. This sample lists roughly 80,000 clones; roughly nine tenths were detected once. The biggest ten clones account for 4% to 5% of the sample.

Turning to this clone: Its cognate antigen has yet to be identified. Base qualities were left out, and no much larger clone turns up one base away.

The receptor was derived from an adult in good health. Material: peripheral blood, obtained on day 0 of AZD1222 vaccination. Recombination linked TRBV7-8 to TRBJ1-2; a tentative D match to TRBD1 spans 6 bases. In nucleotides, the sequence is TGTGCCAGCAGCGACCGCATTACAGGGAAGGAATATGGCTACACCTTC. Translated, this is CASSDRITGKEYGYTF.